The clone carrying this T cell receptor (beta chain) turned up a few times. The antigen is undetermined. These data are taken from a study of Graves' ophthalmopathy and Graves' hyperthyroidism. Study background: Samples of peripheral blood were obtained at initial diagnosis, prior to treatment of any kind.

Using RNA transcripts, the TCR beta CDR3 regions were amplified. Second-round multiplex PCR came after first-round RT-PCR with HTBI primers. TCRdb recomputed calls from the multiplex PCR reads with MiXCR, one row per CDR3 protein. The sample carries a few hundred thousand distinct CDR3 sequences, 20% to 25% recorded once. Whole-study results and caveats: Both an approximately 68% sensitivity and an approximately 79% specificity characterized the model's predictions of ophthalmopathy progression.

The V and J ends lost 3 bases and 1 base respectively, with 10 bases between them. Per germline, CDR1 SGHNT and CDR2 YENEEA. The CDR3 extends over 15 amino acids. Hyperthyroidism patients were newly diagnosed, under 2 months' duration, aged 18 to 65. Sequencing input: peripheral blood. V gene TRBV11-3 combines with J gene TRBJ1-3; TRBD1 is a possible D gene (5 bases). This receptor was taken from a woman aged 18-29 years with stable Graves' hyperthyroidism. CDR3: CASSFPRGSGNTIYF. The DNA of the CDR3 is TGTGCCAGCAGCTTTCCGAGGGGTTCTGGAAACACCATATATTTT.